Listed below are T cell receptor beta chains from one sample, sequenced in a study of CD8+ T cells in alopecia areata. The method was immunoSEQ multiplex PCR; TCRdb's version includes in-frame clones alone and lacks a portion of them. The sample lists about 100,000 clones, approximately 63% occurring once. Source: CD8+ T cells sorted from blood, taken between weeks 55 and 65, from a patient treated with tofacitinib. Receptor source: a human donor with alopecia areata. Each CDR3 is given with its conserved first and last residue. The order of the fields is clone size, V gene, J gene, D gene, CDR3 protein, CDR3 DNA. D genes are given only for firm matches. Size values are once, few and many counts, or a class for expanded clones, and some rows have none.

clone_size: -
v_call: TRBV4-3
j_call: TRBJ2-1
d_call: TRBD1
cdr3_aa: CASSQDSPGQGRSEQFF
cdr3_nt: TGCGCCAGCAGCCAAGACAGTCCGGGACAGGGTCGGTCTGAGCAGTTCTTC

clone_size: -
v_call: TRBV5-1
j_call: TRBJ2-4
d_call: -
cdr3_aa: CASSLGGSVALAKNIQYF
cdr3_nt: TGCGCCAGCAGCTTGGGAGGCTCTGTAGCTCTAGCCAAAAACATTCAGTACTTC

clone_size: -
v_call: TRBV15
j_call: TRBJ2-4
d_call: TRBD1
cdr3_aa: CATSRVGQGRDIQYF
cdr3_nt: TGTGCCACCAGCAGAGTGGGACAGGGGCGAGACATTCAGTACTTC

clone_size: -
v_call: TRBV4-1
j_call: TRBJ2-5
d_call: -
cdr3_aa: CASSQKFWVQTQYF
cdr3_nt: TGCGCCAGCAGCCAAAAGTTCTGGGTTCAGACCCAGTACTTC

clone_size: few
v_call: TRBV27
j_call: TRBJ1-5
d_call: -
cdr3_aa: CASSFGGPGYSNQPQHF
cdr3_nt: TGTGCCAGCAGTTTTGGGGGGCCAGGGTATAGCAATCAGCCCCAGCATTTT

clone_size: -
v_call: TRBV6-1
j_call: TRBJ1-5
d_call: -
cdr3_aa: CASRVLGSDQPQHF
cdr3_nt: TGTGCCAGCAGGGTCTTAGGGAGTGATCAGCCCCAGCATTTT

clone_size: -
v_call: TRBV19
j_call: TRBJ1-1
d_call: -
cdr3_aa: CASRGGMGRGTEAFF
cdr3_nt: TGTGCCAGTAGAGGCGGGATGGGTAGAGGGACTGAAGCTTTCTTT

clone_size: -
v_call: TRBV5-1
j_call: TRBJ2-3
d_call: TRBD2
cdr3_aa: CASRQTSGPQDTQYF
cdr3_nt: TGCGCCAGCAGGCAGACTAGCGGACCCCAAGATACGCAGTATTTT

clone_size: -
v_call: TRBV7-9
j_call: TRBJ1-1
d_call: -
cdr3_aa: CASSSTVAFF
cdr3_nt: TGTGCCAGCAGCAGCACAGTGGCTTTCTTT

clone_size: -
v_call: TRBV9
j_call: TRBJ2-7
d_call: TRBD2
cdr3_aa: CASSVAASGFNEQYF
cdr3_nt: TGTGCCAGCAGCGTAGCGGCTAGCGGATTCAACGAGCAGTACTTC

clone_size: -
v_call: TRBV7-8
j_call: TRBJ2-1
d_call: TRBD2
cdr3_aa: CASSLVWRGAGNEQFF
cdr3_nt: TGTGCCAGCAGCTTAGTCTGGCGGGGGGCCGGGAATGAGCAGTTCTTC

clone_size: -
v_call: TRBV6-5
j_call: TRBJ2-2
d_call: -
cdr3_aa: CASSYSAASNTGELFF
cdr3_nt: TGTGCCAGCAGTTACTCCGCAGCGTCGAACACCGGGGAGCTGTTTTTT

clone_size: once
v_call: TRBV6-5
j_call: TRBJ1-3
d_call: TRBD1
cdr3_aa: CASSYPGQEPPF
cdr3_nt: TGTGCCAGCAGTTACCCTGGACAGGAGCCTCCTTTT

clone_size: few
v_call: TRBV6-1
j_call: TRBJ2-4
d_call: TRBD1
cdr3_aa: CASRDRGAKNIQYF
cdr3_nt: TGTGCCAGCAGGGACAGGGGTGCCAAAAACATTCAGTACTTC

clone_size: -
v_call: TRBV6-5
j_call: TRBJ2-1
d_call: TRBD2
cdr3_aa: CASRLAGKNNEQFF
cdr3_nt: TGTGCCAGCCGATTAGCGGGGAAGAACAATGAGCAGTTCTTC

clone_size: -
v_call: TRBV4-1
j_call: TRBJ2-2
d_call: -
cdr3_aa: CASSSLGTGELFF
cdr3_nt: TGCGCCAGCAGCTCTTTGGGTACCGGGGAGCTGTTTTTT

clone_size: -
v_call: TRBV19
j_call: TRBJ2-7
d_call: -
cdr3_aa: CASSMRAGEAYEQYF
cdr3_nt: TGTGCCAGTAGTATGCGGGCAGGGGAGGCCTACGAGCAGTACTTC

clone_size: -
v_call: TRBV11-2
j_call: TRBJ2-2
d_call: TRBD2
cdr3_aa: CASSFSGGATGELFF
cdr3_nt: TGTGCCAGCAGCTTTAGCGGGGGGGCTACCGGGGAGCTGTTTTTT

clone_size: -
v_call: TRBV11-2
j_call: TRBJ2-5
d_call: TRBD2
cdr3_aa: CASSLVLAGGSQETQYF
cdr3_nt: TGTGCCAGCAGCTTAGTTCTAGCGGGGGGTTCACAAGAGACCCAGTACTTC

clone_size: -
v_call: TRBV9
j_call: TRBJ1-2
d_call: -
cdr3_aa: CASSVGTAPPANYGYTF
cdr3_nt: TGTGCCAGCAGCGTAGGGACAGCTCCACCAGCTAACTATGGCTACACCTTC

clone_size: -
v_call: TRBV4-1
j_call: TRBJ2-7
d_call: -
cdr3_aa: CASSQAQATYEQYF
cdr3_nt: TGCGCCAGCAGCCAAGCGCAGGCTACCTACGAGCAGTACTTC

clone_size: -
v_call: TRBV18
j_call: TRBJ1-2
d_call: -
cdr3_aa: CASSPWSHNYGYTF
cdr3_nt: TGTGCCAGCTCACCGTGGAGTCATAACTATGGCTACACCTTC

clone_size: -
v_call: TRBV5-1
j_call: TRBJ1-1
d_call: -
cdr3_aa: CASSSFWPPNAEAFF
cdr3_nt: TGCGCCAGCAGCTCGTTTTGGCCCCCGAACGCTGAAGCTTTCTTT

clone_size: -
v_call: TRBV11-2
j_call: TRBJ2-5
d_call: TRBD2
cdr3_aa: CASSFRAGTRGETQYF
cdr3_nt: TGTGCCAGCAGCTTCAGGGCCGGTACGCGGGGGGAGACCCAGTACTTC

clone_size: -
v_call: TRBV14
j_call: TRBJ1-1
d_call: TRBD1
cdr3_aa: CASSQGQGVNTEAFF
cdr3_nt: TGTGCCAGCAGCCAGGGACAGGGGGTAAACACTGAAGCTTTCTTT

clone_size: few
v_call: TRBV6-6
j_call: TRBJ1-1
d_call: -
cdr3_aa: CASRMRVGSNTEAFF
cdr3_nt: TGTGCCAGCAGGATGAGAGTAGGTTCGAACACTGAAGCTTTCTTT

clone_size: -
v_call: TRBV27
j_call: TRBJ1-2
d_call: -
cdr3_aa: CASSSGDGYTF
cdr3_nt: TGTGCCAGCAGTTCCGGGGATGGCTACACCTTC

clone_size: -
v_call: TRBV13
j_call: TRBJ2-7
d_call: -
cdr3_aa: CASEDRSRTYEQYF
cdr3_nt: TGTGCCAGCGAAGACCGAAGTCGAACCTACGAGCAGTACTTC

clone_size: -
v_call: TRBV6-1
j_call: TRBJ2-7
d_call: -
cdr3_aa: CASSGEDGSSYEQYF
cdr3_nt: TGTGCCAGCAGTGGAGAGGACGGGTCAAGTTACGAGCAGTACTTC

clone_size: -
v_call: TRBV5-1
j_call: TRBJ1-1
d_call: TRBD1
cdr3_aa: CASSLGWTGDTEAFF
cdr3_nt: TGCGCCAGCAGCTTGGGGTGGACAGGGGACACTGAAGCTTTCTTT

clone_size: -
v_call: TRBV4-1
j_call: TRBJ2-5
d_call: TRBD2
cdr3_aa: CASSQVLAGGPETQYF
cdr3_nt: TGCGCCAGCAGCCAAGTCTTAGCGGGGGGGCCAGAGACCCAGTACTTC

clone_size: -
v_call: TRBV29-1
j_call: TRBJ2-7
d_call: TRBD1
cdr3_aa: CSVEWTGGPAETYEQYF
cdr3_nt: TGCAGCGTCGAATGGACAGGGGGACCAGCTGAGACCTACGAGCAGTACTTC

clone_size: -
v_call: TRBV9
j_call: TRBJ2-1
d_call: -
cdr3_aa: CASSGSYNEQFF
cdr3_nt: TGTGCCAGCAGCGGCTCCTACAATGAGCAGTTCTTC

clone_size: -
v_call: TRBV6-5
j_call: TRBJ1-2
d_call: -
cdr3_aa: CASSYYTDSREGYTF
cdr3_nt: TGTGCCAGCAGTTACTATACCGACTCCAGGGAAGGCTACACCTTC

clone_size: -
v_call: TRBV30
j_call: TRBJ2-7
d_call: -
cdr3_aa: CAAIWGLYEQYF
cdr3_nt: TGTGCCGCCATTTGGGGTTTATACGAGCAGTACTTC

clone_size: -
v_call: TRBV5-1
j_call: TRBJ2-5
d_call: -
cdr3_aa: CASSPLLRSSFAEETQYF
cdr3_nt: TGCGCCAGCAGCCCCCTGCTGAGGAGCTCTTTTGCGGAAGAGACCCAGTACTTC

clone_size: -
v_call: TRBV11-2
j_call: TRBJ2-3
d_call: -
cdr3_aa: CASMEGPTDTQYF
cdr3_nt: TGTGCCAGCATGGAAGGCCCGACAGATACGCAGTATTTT

clone_size: -
v_call: TRBV6-5
j_call: TRBJ2-3
d_call: TRBD2
cdr3_aa: CATQRGGTQYF
cdr3_nt: TGTGCCACCCAGCGGGGGGGCACGCAGTATTTT

clone_size: few
v_call: TRBV30
j_call: TRBJ1-4
d_call: -
cdr3_aa: CAWATGVREKLFF
cdr3_nt: TGTGCCTGGGCCACCGGGGTTCGGGAAAAACTGTTTTTT